Listed below are T cell receptor beta chains from one sample, sequenced in a study of blood T cell repertoires in COVID-19. Libraries were prepared by immunoSEQ multiplex PCR; TCRdb keeps only in-frame clonotypes and omits some of them. This repertoire shows about 300,000 clones, around 86% found once; its top ten account for about 10%. Sequenced: PBMCs or T cells enriched from blood (not recorded which). Receptors originate from a woman between 18 and 29 years old who had recovered from COVID-19. Both conserved end residues are part of each CDR3. A D gene is named only where the DNA matches it firmly. Expanded clones are given a class, and other clones once, few, many or no size at all.

clone size: -
V gene: TRBV7-9
D gene: -
J gene: TRBJ2-1
CDR3 DNA: TGTGCCAGCAGCTTAGTACTAGCTGACTACAATGAGCAGTTCTTC
CDR3 protein: CASSLVLADYNEQFF

clone size: -
V gene: TRBV6-5
D gene: -
J gene: TRBJ1-2
CDR3 DNA: TGTGCCAGCAGCCTTCAACGGGGCTACACCTTC
CDR3 protein: CASSLQRGYTF

clone size: -
V gene: TRBV5-4
D gene: -
J gene: TRBJ1-6
CDR3 DNA: TGTGCCAGCAGCTTGGCCAAGGGGATCTATAATTCACCCCTCCACTTT
CDR3 protein: CASSLAKGIYNSPLHF

clone size: few
V gene: TRBV27
D gene: TRBD1
J gene: TRBJ1-1
CDR3 DNA: TGTGCCAGCAGCCGCATTACAGGGGGCCTTAGTGAAGCTTTCTTT
CDR3 protein: CASSRITGGLSEAFF

clone size: -
V gene: TRBV30
D gene: -
J gene: TRBJ1-6
CDR3 DNA: TGTGCCTGGAGTGTAACAGGGCAGGGGAATTCACCCCTCCACTTT
CDR3 protein: CAWSVTGQGNSPLHF

clone size: -
V gene: TRBV6-1
D gene: TRBD1
J gene: TRBJ1-2
CDR3 DNA: TGTGCCAGCAGTGAAATCGGCTCTGTGAGGGACAGCACCATATATGGCTACACCTTC
CDR3 protein: CASSEIGSVRDSTIYGYTF

clone size: -
V gene: TRBV19
D gene: TRBD1
J gene: TRBJ1-1
CDR3 DNA: TGTGCCAGTGGGACAGGGAGGGGCACTGAAGCTTTCTTT
CDR3 protein: CASGTGRGTEAFF

clone size: once
V gene: TRBV9
D gene: TRBD1
J gene: TRBJ1-5
CDR3 DNA: TGTGCCAGCAGCCCGGGACAGGAATTTCAGCCCCAGCATTTT
CDR3 protein: CASSPGQEFQPQHF

clone size: -
V gene: TRBV5-1
D gene: TRBD1
J gene: TRBJ1-1
CDR3 DNA: TGCGCCAGCAGCTTGGTTCTAGGGGGCGCGCAAATGGACACTGAAGCTTTCTTT
CDR3 protein: CASSLVLGGAQMDTEAFF

clone size: -
V gene: TRBV7-4
D gene: TRBD1
J gene: TRBJ1-6
CDR3 DNA: TGTGCCAGCAACAGGACAGGGAAGGTCTCACCCCTCCACTTT
CDR3 protein: CASNRTGKVSPLHF

clone size: once
V gene: TRBV14
D gene: TRBD2
J gene: TRBJ2-7
CDR3 DNA: TGTGCCAGCAGCCAGGGACTAGCATCAGATATGTACGAGCAGTACTTC
CDR3 protein: CASSQGLASDMYEQYF

clone size: -
V gene: TRBV2
D gene: -
J gene: TRBJ1-5
CDR3 DNA: TGTGCCAGCAGTTCCGGAAGGCTTACAGATAGCAATCAGCCCCAGCATTTT
CDR3 protein: CASSSGRLTDSNQPQHF

clone size: -
V gene: TRBV10-2
D gene: -
J gene: TRBJ1-2
CDR3 DNA: TGCGCCAGCAGTGAAGCGATCAGAGGCTATGGCTACACCTTC
CDR3 protein: CASSEAIRGYGYTF

clone size: -
V gene: TRBV5-1
D gene: -
J gene: TRBJ2-5
CDR3 DNA: TGCGCCAGCAGCGCCACCGGGACTCTAAAAGAGACCCAGTACTTC
CDR3 protein: CASSATGTLKETQYF